The clone carrying this T cell receptor beta chain occurred once. This specimen comes from a study of CD8 T cells in Susac syndrome. Germline V gene data show CDR1 as SQVTM and CDR2 as ANQGSEA. The CDR3 length is 13 residues. Trimming took off 4 bases at V and 0 bases at J, with 7 bases between the two ends. With random hexamers, reverse transcription was performed on about 0.5 to 1 ug of RNA. Amplification of the TCR beta CDR3 was carried out by immunoSEQ multiplex PCR, which spanned a total of 54 Vbeta and 13 Jbeta segments. TCRdb re-called the immunoSEQ multiplex PCR reads through MiXCR, storing one row per CDR3 protein. The repertoire holds some 260,000 distinct CDR3 sequences, with 80% to 90% as singletons.

The V and J genes are TRBV29-1 and TRBJ1-3; D remains ambiguous. The TCR originated in a human donor with multiple sclerosis. Material for sequencing was CD8+ T cells from PBMCs. CDR3 bases: TGCAGCGTTGTCGGAGGCTCTGGAAACACCATATATTTT. The encoded protein is CSVVGGSGNTIYF.